These 27 T cell receptor beta chains were sequenced from one sample in a study of PD-1 blockade in classical Hodgkin lymphoma (dated by TCRdb to about 2020). The protocol used for the library was the immunoSEQ multiplex PCR assay. Entries here come from immuneACCESS through TCRdb and include only in-frame sequences with V and J called. Some clones fail to appear in such tables; in the studies checked, an unresolved V gene covers under half of the shortfall, and the cause of the remainder is unknown. The sample contains 95,000 to 100,000 clones, around 89% of them found a single time. The ten largest clones represent 6.5% to 7.5% of the sample. Sample time point, as interpreted from the label and publication: cycle 2 day 1 (C2D1) of nivolumab. Every trial patient had relapsed after autologous stem cell transplantation, and cohorts A, B and C differed in prior brentuximab vedotin exposure. Specimen: peripheral blood mononuclear cells (PBMCs), collected before the second cycle of nivolumab. The receptors were gathered from a human donor with classical Hodgkin lymphoma.

The chain links TRBV19 to TRBJ1-2; no clear D gene. V lost 3 bases and J 4 bases, leaving 21 bases between the germline ends. Germline-derived CDR1 and CDR2 are LNHDA and SQIVND (reference sequence). CDR3 length: 17 amino acids. The CDR3 here is CASSIRRQAPQAYGYTF. In nucleotides, the CDR3 is TGTGCCAGTAGTATCCGTAGGCAAGCCCCGCAGGCCTATGGCTACACCTTC.

The chain combines TRBV5-5 with TRBJ2-7; D unresolved. This CDR3 has 14 amino acids. Germline values: CDR1 SGHKS, CDR2 YYEKEE (reference sequence). Trimming removed 0 bases from V and 3 bases from J, with 10 bases in between. The CDR3 reads CASSLEGIDYEQYF. DNA of the CDR3: TGTGCCAGCAGCTTGGAAGGGATAGACTACGAGCAGTACTTC.

This clone was seen a few times. The rearrangement uses TRBV6-1 and TRBJ2-3; 11 nucleotides align to TRBD2. CDR3 length: 15 residues. Per the germline V gene, CDR1 is MNHNS and CDR2 is SASEGT. With 2 bases clipped from V and 4 bases from J, the junction kept 2 bases outside the gene matches. In DNA form, the CDR3 reads TGTGCCAGCAGTGAAAGTAGCGGGGGGGCAGATACGCAGTATTTT. It encodes CASSESSGGADTQYF.

V and J are TRBV7-3 and TRBJ1-4; TRBD1 might be the D (5 bases). This CDR3 spans 15 amino acids. The V and J ends lost 5 bases and 7 bases respectively, with 17 bases between them. In germline, CDR1 is SGHTA, CDR2 FQGTGA. In DNA, the CDR3 is TGTGCCAGCAGCCAGAACAGGTTGGGTGGTGAAAAACTGTTTTTT. Translating it yields CASSQNRLGGEKLFF. The full variable domain, in which reference TRBV7-3 and TRBJ1-4 provide the parts outside the CDR3, is GAGVSQTPSNKVTEKGKYVELRCDPISGHTALYWYRQSLGQGPEFLIYFQGTGAADDSGLPNDRFFAVRPEGSVSTLKIQRTERGDSAVYLCASSQNRLGGEKLFFGSGTQLSVL.

The chain carries TRBV25-1 and TRBJ2-3; D is possibly TRBD1 or TRBD2 (5 bases each). V was shortened by 4 bases and J by 4 bases, with 15 bases between the two germline ends. This CDR3 spans 15 amino acids. From germline, CDR1 is MGHDK and CDR2 SYGVNS. The CDR3 region has the DNA TGTGCCAGCAGTGTCCTGGGGGACGGAGCAGATACGCAGTATTTT. Encoded protein: CASSVLGDGADTQYF.

V usage is TRBV19 and J usage is TRBJ2-7; 8 bases match TRBD1. CDR1 is LNHDA and CDR2 is SQIVND in the germline V gene (reference sequence). The trim removed 6 bases at V and 1 base at J, leaving 2 bases unmatched. This CDR3 has 13 residues. The chain's CDR3 is CASRRTGSYEQYF. CDR3 sequence (DNA): TGTGCCAGTAGAAGGACAGGGTCCTACGAGCAGTACTTC.

J is TRBJ2-7 and V is TRBV6-6; D is unresolved. The CDR3 contains 12 residues. CDR1 and CDR2 from the germline V gene are MNHNY and SVGAGI (reference sequence). Trimming pared 3 bases from V and 4 bases from J, leaving 7 bases between. CDR3 DNA: TGTGCCAGCAGTTATTGGGGATACGAGCAGTACTTC. Encoded protein: CASSYWGYEQYF.

This clone was observed a handful of times. The genes are TRBV30 and TRBJ1-1; 8 positions match TRBD1. The trim removed 3 bases at V and 6 bases at J, leaving 9 bases unmatched. This CDR3 is 14 amino acids long. CDR1 is GTSNPN and CDR2 is SVGIG in the germline V gene (reference sequence). The CDR3 protein is CAWSPDRVRPEAFF. In DNA, the CDR3 is TGTGCCTGGAGCCCGGACAGGGTCCGACCTGAAGCTTTCTTT.

The CDR3 loop reads CASSVVASGGPYNEQFF. Written as DNA, the CDR3 is TGTGCCAGCAGCGTAGTAGCGAGCGGGGGCCCCTACAATGAGCAGTTCTTC. The J gene is TRBJ2-1, the V gene TRBV9; TRBD2 matches 8 bases. CDR1 is SGDLS, CDR2 YYNGEE, per germline. After removal of 0 bases from V and 2 bases from J, the junction contained 7 bases not matched to a gene. This CDR3 region has 17 residues.

The V gene is TRBV7-4, the J gene TRBJ2-7; 9 positions match TRBD1. The CDR3 spans 18 residues. Unmatched junction bases numbered 13, after V lost 1 base and J lost 3 bases. Per the germline V gene, CDR1 is SGHVT and CDR2 is SQSDAQ. As DNA, the CDR3 is TGTGCCAGCAGCTTAGGGTGTCCGGAAGACAGGGGGTTCTACGAGCAGTACTTC. It codes for CASSLGCPEDRGFYEQYF. The full variable domain, its missing parts supplied by reference TRBV7-4 and TRBJ2-7, is GAGVSQSPRYKVAKRGRDVALRCDSISGHVTLYWYRQTLGQGSEVLTYSQSDAQRDKSGRPSGRFSAERPERSVSTLKIQRTEQGDSAVYLCASSLGCPEDRGFYEQYFGPGTRLTVT.

This rearrangement joins TRBV6-5 to TRBJ2-7, with D possibly being TRBD1 or TRBD2 (5 bases each). Germline V gene lookup returns CDR1 MNHEY and CDR2 SVGAGI. V was shortened by 0 bases and J by 2 bases, with 11 bases between the two germline ends. The CDR3 runs to 15 residues. The CDR3 nucleotides read TGTGCCAGCAGTTACTCGAGAGGGGTTACCTACGAGCAGTACTTC. Residues: CASSYSRGVTYEQYF.

This clone appeared once. V and J are TRBV15 and TRBJ2-3; 12 bases are a match to TRBD2. Germline V gives CDR1 LNHNV, CDR2 YYDKDF (reference sequence). V was pared by 2 bases and J by 1 base, with 1 base of the junction left unmatched. This CDR3 is 16 amino acids long. The CDR3 loop reads CATSRWTSGGTDTQYF. CDR3 coding DNA: TGTGCCACCAGCAGATGGACTAGCGGGGGCACAGATACGCAGTATTTT.

The rearrangement links TRBV9 to TRBJ2-5, with 13 bases that match TRBD2. The CDR3 is 15 residues long. Losses at the gene ends were 2 bases for V and 3 bases for J; bases not matched to a gene: 1. Germline V gene lookup returns CDR1 SGDLS and CDR2 YYNGEE. The CDR3 reads CASSVGTSGEETQYF. The CDR3 nucleotides read TGTGCCAGCAGCGTGGGGACTAGCGGGGAAGAGACCCAGTACTTC.

The chain uses TRBV11-2 and TRBJ2-5, with 9 nucleotides matching TRBD2. With V trimmed by 5 bases and J by 2 bases, 9 bases remained unmatched. Germline V gene data show CDR1 as SGHAT and CDR2 as FQNNGV. CDR3 length equals 16 residues. CDR3 sequence (DNA): TGTGCCAGCAGCGACGGGTGGCTAGCGGGACAAGAGACCCAGTACTTC. It yields the protein CASSDGWLAGQETQYF.

This chain uses TRBV6-5 with TRBJ1-2; 7 nucleotides agree with TRBD1. Germline CDR1 MNHEY, CDR2 SVGAGI. The J segment lost 6 bases and the V segment lost 3 bases, leaving 7 bases of the junction unmatched. This CDR3 has 14 residues. The CDR3 protein is CASSYYDRVDGYTF. In nucleotides, the CDR3 is TGTGCCAGCAGTTATTACGACAGGGTAGATGGCTACACCTTC.

J is TRBJ2-1 and V is TRBV28; TRBD1 matches at 7 bases. This CDR3 spans 18 amino acids. Unmatched junction bases numbered 23, after V lost 6 bases and J lost 9 bases. Germline V CDR1 and CDR2: MDHEN, SYDVKM. The CDR3 here is CASSKPRSERQGRSEQFF. CDR3 DNA: TGTGCCAGCAGCAAACCCCGTTCGGAAAGACAGGGCCGGAGTGAGCAGTTCTTC.

This clone was counted once. V is TRBV21-1 and J is TRBJ1-1. TRBV21-1 is a known pseudogene. The CDR3 is made up of 16 amino acids. The CDR3 here is CASRTPRAARNTEAFF. The CDR3 bases are TGTGCCAGCAGAACCCCTAGGGCGGCACGAAACACTGAAGCTTTCTTT.

V gene TRBV7-2 combines with J gene TRBJ2-7; D possibly corresponds to TRBD2 (6 bases). Per the germline V gene, CDR1 is SGHTA and CDR2 is FQGNSA. Trimming removed 2 bases from V and 0 bases from J, with 8 bases in between. CDR3 length equals 14 residues. Here the CDR3 reads CASSLRGLSYEQYF. The CDR3 DNA sequence: TGTGCCAGCAGCTTAAGGGGACTCTCCTACGAGCAGTACTTC.

This chain connects TRBV2 to TRBJ2-3, with D uncertain. Trimming took 2 bases from V and 0 from J, leaving 9 bases between them. The CDR3 loop spans 15 amino acids. Germline CDR1 SNHLY, CDR2 FYNNEI. CDR3 bases: TGTGCCAGCAGTGAAAGGGCGGAAAGCACAGATACGCAGTATTTT. It is translated as CASSERAESTDTQYF.

The chain employs TRBV9 and TRBJ1-4; D is possibly TRBD1 (5 bases). The CDR3 covers 14 residues. V was pared by 4 bases and J by 7 bases, with 14 bases between. CDR1 is SGDLS and CDR2 is YYNGEE in the germline V gene. CDR3 sequence (DNA): TGTGCCAGCAGCTCCGGGGGGGGTGGTGAAAAACTGTTTTTT. Protein product: CASSSGGGGEKLFF.

V usage is TRBV18 and J usage is TRBJ2-1; D perhaps matches TRBD1 (7 bases). Trimming stripped 4 bases from V and 8 bases from J, with 12 bases between. From germline, CDR1 is KGHSH and CDR2 LQKENI. There are 13 residues in the CDR3. CDR3 loop: CASSLQGGDEQFF. In DNA form, the CDR3 reads TGTGCCAGCTCACTCCAGGGGGGCGATGAGCAGTTCTTC.

This clone was detected only once. This chain links TRBV7-9 with TRBJ1-2; no clear D. Germline values: CDR1 SEHNR, CDR2 FQNEAQ (reference sequence). The V end lost 3 bases, the J end lost 3 bases, and 8 bases lay between the germline ends. CDR3 length equals 13 residues. CDR3 nucleotide sequence: TGTGCCAGCAGCTTGGTGGAGTACTATGGCTACACCTTC. It codes for CASSLVEYYGYTF.

This chain links TRBV21-1 with TRBJ1-2; TRBD1 was called by the table and not checked on the DNA. TRBV21-1 is a documented pseudogene. This CDR3 is built from 16 residues. CDR3 in amino acids: CASRYRLDRKTYGYTF. The DNA of the CDR3 is TGTGCCAGCAGATATCGATTAGACAGAAAGACCTATGGCTACACCTTC.

This rearrangement joins TRBV10-1 to TRBJ2-1; 13 bases are a match to TRBD2. The trim removed 5 bases at V and 1 base at J, leaving 2 bases unmatched. The germline V gene has CDR1 WNHNN and CDR2 SYGVQD (reference sequence). The CDR3 sequence is 16 residues long. Written as DNA, the CDR3 is TGCGCCAGCAGTAGGACTAGCGGGGGTTCCTACAATGAGCAGTTCTTC. Amino acid sequence: CASSRTSGGSYNEQFF.

This chain's CDR3 is CASSRQTSGGSYEQYF. The CDR3 bases are TGTGCCAGCAGCCGACAAACTAGCGGGGGGTCCTACGAGCAGTACTTC. This rearrangement joins TRBV13 to TRBJ2-7; 12 nucleotides match TRBD2. Germline lookup yields CDR1 PRHDT and CDR2 FYEKMQ (reference sequence). The length of the CDR3 is 16 residues. Trimming cost V 5 bases and J 1 base; bases outside gene matches: 6. The full variable domain, rest sourced from reference TRBV13 and TRBJ2-7, is AAGVIQSPRHLIKEKRETATLKCYPIPRHDTVYWYQQGPGQDPQFLISFYEKMQSDKGSIPDRFSAQQFSDYHSELNMSSLELGDSALYFCASSRQTSGGSYEQYFGPGTRLTVT.

This clone appeared once. The chain carries TRBV7-2 and TRBJ1-2; D not certain. CDR1 and CDR2 from the germline V gene are SGHTA and FQGNSA. The germline V and J ends were trimmed by 2 bases and 7 bases, with 5 bases remaining between them. The CDR3 consists of 11 residues. The CDR3 DNA is TGTGCCAGCAGCTTATCGGGTGGCTACACCTTC. This codes for CASSLSGGYTF.

The V and J genes are TRBV19 and TRBJ1-6; 9 bases are a match to TRBD1. The CDR3 covers 15 residues. V lost 7 bases, J lost 8 bases, and 9 bases stayed unmatched. The germline CDR1 and CDR2 sequences are LNHDA and SQIVND (reference sequence). Written as DNA, the CDR3 is TGTGCCAGTACCCGGACAGGGGAAACTTATTCACCCCTCCACTTT. Amino acids: CASTRTGETYSPLHF.